This T cell receptor (beta chain) appears in the sequencing data of a study of T-cell memory formation after mild COVID-19 (dated by TCRdb to 2020 to 2023). About the investigation overall: TCR sequence clusters from the two donors were largely donor specific. Two young, previously healthy adult volunteers, one female and one male, were included in the cohort. Longitudinal TCRalpha and TCRbeta repertoire sequencing tracked T-cell clones expanding and contracting after mild COVID-19 in two donors.

The sequencer listed for this sample is Illumina NovaSeq 6000. TCRalpha and TCRbeta cDNA libraries were built by 5'RACE with constant-segment primers, adding sample barcodes and unique molecular identifiers. RNA was extracted from every sample with Trizol reagent. Amplification of the libraries took two PCR steps, and the second step added a second sample barcode plus Illumina TruSeq adapters. The libraries were sequenced on an Illumina NovaSeq using 2 x 150 bp paired-end reads. Regarding the original processing steps: The reads were demultiplexed and collapsed into UMI-guided consensus sequences using migec v1.2.7. With mixcr v2.1.11, UMI consensuses were aligned to TRA and TRB V and J templates and assembled into clonotypes. Clonotypes were classified as expanded or contracted when called significant by both edgeR and NoisET, with noise models trained on biological replicates. For edgeR calls, a false discovery rate-adjusted p below 0.01 and a log2 fold-change threshold of 1 were applied. As an exploratory analysis of dynamics, PCA with hierarchical clustering was applied to max-normalized trajectories of the 1000 most abundant clonotypes. Each responding clone was given a CD4 or CD8 phenotype based on the CD4+ and CD8+ repertoires, which had been sequenced separately. TCRdb's own reprocessing of the public reads used fastp at Q25 and MiXCR and kept productive beta chains. All rows with the same CDR3 protein become a single entry with the most common DNA and genes. V and J calls and clone size were set by TCRdb, not the authors. Counted in this sample were approximately 150,000 distinct CDR3 sequences; about 15% of them appeared once. Jointly, the top ten make up 13% to 15% of the sample.

PBMCs were isolated by Ficoll-Paque density gradient centrifugation. Study-wide conclusions, independent of this receptor: SARS-CoV-2 specificity was not confirmed for the second-wave clones peaking on day 37. Contracting CD4+ clones were located mainly in the CM and EM memory subsets, whereas CD8+ clones were found to be enriched in EMRA. The detection of some responding clones in pre-infection memory suggests that pre-existing cross-reactive memory T cells joined the SARS-CoV-2 response. Clones that contracted from day 15 to 85 showed balanced CD4/CD8 phenotypes, whereas a second wave of clones that expanded from day 15 to 37 leaned towards CD4+. The study included only two mild cases, and larger cohorts that include severe cases with pre-infection samples were judged to be necessary.

The V end loses 4 bases and the J end loses 4 bases, and a stretch of 8 bases separates them. CDR1 LNHNV and CDR2 YYDKDF are derived from the germline V gene (reference sequence). The CDR3 contains 13 residues, cysteine and phenylalanine counted. This entry keeps only the CDR3 DNA: 39 bases, framed from base 1. About this clonotype: Its antigen is unknown. The input lacks base qualities; no much larger clone sits a single base away.

Recombination connected TRBV15 to TRBJ1-3; there is no confident call for the D gene. The receptor was derived from an adult woman who had mild COVID-19 (a few samples of this study predate the infection). The sample titles of this study are shuffled in the database, so cell type and time point are left out; the donor was told from shared clones. The source material was PBMCs or a T cell subset sorted from them (not recorded which). CDR3 region: CATSTDVGNTIYF. The nucleotide sequence is TGTGCCACCAGCACGGACGTAGGAAACACCATATATTTT.